One and the same sample provided the 8 T cell receptor beta chains below, sequenced in a study of cytomegalovirus exposure and HLA in healthy donors. 60 Vbeta and 13 Jbeta primers were used in PCR. Profiling relied on immunoSEQ multiplex PCR, and the TCRdb table lists in-frame clones only, not all of them. The sample lists 150,000 to 200,000 clones, roughly 80% occurring once. The sample consisted of PBMCs. The receptor source for this set is a woman aged 40 to 55 in good health and CMV-seropositive.

V gene TRBV5-5 combines with J gene TRBJ2-7, with D perhaps matching TRBD1 (6 bases). The V gene lost 0 bases and the J gene lost 3 bases, with 10 bases spanning the gap. Germline V CDR1 and CDR2: SGHKS, YYEKEE (reference sequence). CDR3 length: 14 residues. The CDR3 DNA follows: TGTGCCAGCAGCTTGGTAGGGACACTCTACGAGCAGTACTTC. Amino acids: CASSLVGTLYEQYF.

A few counts support this clone. The rearrangement uses TRBV2 and TRBJ2-7, with 8 bases fitting TRBD2. The germline CDR1 and CDR2 sequences are SNHLY and FYNNEI. V trimming: 5 bases; J trimming: 4 bases; junction bases outside the gene matches: 7. The CDR3 totals 14 residues. The CDR3 nucleotides read TGTGCCAGCAGTCGGCAAGCGGGAGTATACGAGCAGTACTTC. This gives the protein CASSRQAGVYEQYF.

This chain uses TRBV28 with TRBJ2-7; TRBD1 aligns across 7 bases. Germline V gives CDR1 MDHEN, CDR2 SYDVKM. The V and J ends lost 8 bases and 0 bases, in that order; junction bases with no gene match: 13. The CDR3 extends over 16 amino acids. CDR3 coding DNA: TGTGCCAGCCATACCCTCTCGGGACAGCTCTCCTACGAGCAGTACTTC. Amino acids: CASHTLSGQLSYEQYF.

This chain connects TRBV28 to TRBJ2-7; 8 nucleotides agree with TRBD1. V was clipped by 6 bases and J by 4 bases; unmatched bases: 8. The CDR3 loop spans 14 amino acids. Germline assignment: CDR1 MDHEN and CDR2 SYDVKM. The CDR3, as DNA: TGTGCCAGCAGGACCGACAGGGGTTCATACGAGCAGTACTTC. As protein: CASRTDRGSYEQYF.

This chain links TRBV5-4 with TRBJ2-3; 9 positions match TRBD1. J was trimmed by 5 bases and V by 0 bases; bases with no gene match: 7. The CDR3 extends over 16 amino acids. CDR1 SGHNT and CDR2 YYREEE come from the germline V gene (reference sequence). CDR3 protein: CASSLGNRGLVDTQYF. In DNA, the CDR3 is TGTGCCAGCAGCTTGGGCAACAGGGGGCTGGTAGATACGCAGTATTTT.

This chain links TRBV14 with TRBJ1-1; the match to TRBD1 covers 10 bases. There are 16 residues in the CDR3. Germline lookup yields CDR1 SGHDN and CDR2 FVKESK. With V trimmed by 5 bases and J by 1 base, 7 bases remained unmatched. The chain's CDR3 is CASSSRQGARNTEAFF. The CDR3 nucleotides are TGTGCCAGCAGCAGTCGACAGGGGGCTCGGAACACTGAAGCTTTCTTT.

The chain uses TRBV28 and TRBJ1-1; D unclear. V dropped 6 bases and J dropped 11 bases, with 13 bases sitting between them. CDR3 size: 11 residues. Per germline, CDR1 MDHEN and CDR2 SYDVKM. This CDR3 reads CASRIDYEAFF. CDR3 DNA: TGTGCCAGCAGGATAGACTATGAGGCTTTCTTT.

The chain combines TRBV5-1 with TRBJ1-1; D unresolved. This CDR3 has 15 residues. Trimming took off 3 bases at V and 0 bases at J, with 12 bases between the two ends. Germline CDR1 and CDR2: SGHRS and YFSETQ. CDR3 residues: CASSSGGDLNTEAFF. The CDR3, as DNA: TGCGCCAGCAGCTCTGGCGGGGATCTGAACACTGAAGCTTTCTTT. The variable domain in full, completed from reference TRBV5-1 and TRBJ1-1, reads KAGVTQTPRYLIKTRGQQVTLSCSPISGHRSVSWYQQTPGQGLQFLFEYFSETQRNKGNFPGRFSGRQFSNSRSEMNVSTLELGDSALYLCASSSGGDLNTEAFFGQGTRLTVV.